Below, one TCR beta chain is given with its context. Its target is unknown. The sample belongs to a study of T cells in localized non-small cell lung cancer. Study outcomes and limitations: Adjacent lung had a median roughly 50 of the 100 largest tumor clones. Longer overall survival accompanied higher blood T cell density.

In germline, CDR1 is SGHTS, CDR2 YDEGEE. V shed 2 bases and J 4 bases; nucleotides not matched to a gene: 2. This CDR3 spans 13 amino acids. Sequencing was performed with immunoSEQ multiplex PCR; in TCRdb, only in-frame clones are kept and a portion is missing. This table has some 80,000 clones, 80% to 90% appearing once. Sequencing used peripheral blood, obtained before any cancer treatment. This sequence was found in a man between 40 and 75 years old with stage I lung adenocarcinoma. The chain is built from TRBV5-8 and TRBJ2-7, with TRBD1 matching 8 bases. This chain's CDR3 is CASSFDRGYEQYF. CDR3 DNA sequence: TGTGCCAGCAGCTTCGACAGGGGTTACGAGCAGTACTTC.